Sequencing of this T cell receptor (beta chain) was carried out in a study of T cell clones after liver transplantation. Study context: Without induction therapy, subjects received standard immunosuppression until 12-24 months post-transplant.

CD3+CD4+ and CD3+CD8+ cells were FACS-sorted from thawed unstimulated PBMCs. Study observations and caveats: Compared with third party-reactive sequences, donor-reactive ones declined more, independent of withdrawal success.

To note about this clone: Its antigen is still unknown.

The V and J ends lost 5 bases and 9 bases respectively, with 20 bases between them. The CDR3 has 14 residues. Germline-derived CDR1 and CDR2 are SQVTM and ANQGSEA. Sequencing was performed with immunoSEQ multiplex PCR; in TCRdb, only in-frame clones are kept and a portion is missing. This table holds 77,000 or so clones, 75% to 85% found once. The input for sequencing was CD4+ T cells from blood, taken 12 months after liver transplant. The gene calls are TRBV29-1 and TRBJ1-5; D unclear. The receptor's source is a human patient who received a liver transplant. Among the T cells, some may be from the graft donor. This CDR3 is CSVRKGGRGGPQHF. CDR3 nucleotide sequence: TGCAGCGTTCGGAAGGGAGGCAGAGGCGGGCCCCAGCATTTT.